In this sample, the clone carrying this T cell receptor beta chain turned up many times. The data originate from a study of spatial heterogeneity in lung cancer. Overall study: Consistently, beta-chain sequences turned up in larger numbers than alpha-chain sequences did.

V gave up 3 bases and J gave up 0 bases, with 14 bases separating them. CDR3 length: 16 residues. Germline CDR1 PRHDT, CDR2 FYEKMQ (reference sequence). Time point meaning: sample taken at primary tumor resection. Whole RNA was taken from tumor, nontumor lung or frozen PBMC; it was then sequenced unsorted. TCRdb re-derived calls from the 5' RACE reads in MiXCR, one entry per CDR3 protein. There are some 29,000 distinct CDR3 sequences in the sample; 7.5% to 9.5% occur only once, and around 34% lies in the top ten. The sequence derives from a female donor with early-stage non-small cell lung cancer. The source was PBMCs, collected at surgery. The chain carries TRBV13 and TRBJ1-1, with D tentatively TRBD1 (5 bases). As DNA, the CDR3 is TGTGCCAGCAGCTTCGACCCGGGACTGATGAACACTGAAGCTTTCTTT. It codes for CASSFDPGLMNTEAFF. Filled out from reference TRBV13 and TRBJ1-1, the complete variable domain reads AAGVIQSPRHLIKEKRETATLKCYPIPRHDTVYWYQQGPGQDPQFLISFYEKMQSDKGSIPDRFSAQQFSDYHSELNMSSLELGDSALYFCASSFDPGLMNTEAFFGQGTRLTVV.